This is a list of T cell receptor beta chains from one sample in a study of cytomegalovirus exposure and HLA in healthy donors. Only in-frame clones appear in the TCRdb table, and some are missing; sequencing was by immunoSEQ multiplex PCR. Of about 330,000 clones listed, 80% to 90% were seen once; the top ten hold 0.65% to 0.85%. The specimen sequenced was PBMCs. The receptors were gathered from a young woman in good health and CMV-seronegative. CDR3s include the opening cysteine and the closing phenylalanine or tryptophan. The order of the fields is clone size, J gene, CDR3 length, V gene, D gene, CDR3 protein, CDR3 DNA. A D gene is named only where the DNA matches it firmly. Where a row states a size, it is once, few, many or the class of an expanded clone; other rows omit it.

.	TRBJ1-1	17	TRBV4-3	.	CASSQDRQGIMNTEAFF	TGCGCCAGCAGCCAAGACCGGCAGGGGATCATGAACACTGAAGCTTTCTTT
few	TRBJ1-4	15	TRBV9	.	CASSAGGATNEKLFF	TGTGCCAGCAGCGCCGGGGGAGCCACTAATGAAAAACTGTTTTTT
few	TRBJ1-2	14	TRBV14	TRBD1	CASSQIQGGYGYTF	TGTGCCAGCAGCCAGATCCAGGGGGGCTATGGCTACACCTTC
.	TRBJ2-7	14	TRBV5-1	TRBD2	CASSLASGPYEQYF	TGCGCCAGCAGCTTAGCTAGCGGCCCCTACGAGCAGTACTTC
.	TRBJ2-2	17	TRBV27	TRBD2	CASSQQTSGGNTGELFF	TGTGCCAGCAGTCAACAGACTAGCGGGGGGAACACCGGGGAGCTGTTTTTT
.	TRBJ2-3	14	TRBV4-1	.	CASSQDLESGAQYF	TGCGCCAGCAGCCAAGATCTAGAGTCGGGGGCGCAGTATTTT
.	TRBJ2-4	16	TRBV7-2	TRBD2	CASSGSKREGRYIQYF	TGTGCCAGCAGCGGATCAAAGCGGGAGGGCAGGTACATTCAGTACTTC
few	TRBJ2-7	14	TRBV5-4	TRBD1	CASSLVGDRGEQYF	TGTGCCAGCAGCTTGGTCGGGGACAGGGGAGAGCAGTACTTC
.	TRBJ2-5	15	TRBV6-5	TRBD1	CASSYRGTGQETQYF	TGTGCCAGCAGTTACAGAGGGACAGGCCAAGAGACCCAGTACTTC
.	TRBJ2-1	10	TRBV28	.	CAGGSGEQFF	TGTGCCGGGGGGAGTGGAGAGCAGTTCTTC
.	TRBJ2-1	13	TRBV7-2	.	CASSWKGGNEQFF	TGTGCCAGCAGCTGGAAAGGGGGCAATGAGCAGTTCTTC
.	TRBJ2-7	12	TRBV6-6	.	CASTSTRYEQYF	TGTGCCAGCACGAGCACCCGGTACGAGCAGTACTTC
once	TRBJ2-2	15	TRBV9	TRBD2	CASSLQLAGTGELFF	TGTGCCAGCAGCCTGCAACTAGCGGGTACCGGGGAGCTGTTTTTT
.	TRBJ2-1	16	TRBV19	.	CASRVDSSLSYNEQFF	TGTGCCAGTAGGGTTGACAGTTCTCTCTCCTACAATGAGCAGTTCTTC
.	TRBJ2-3	16	TRBV11-3	TRBD2	CASSPGGGAGTDTQYF	TGTGCCAGCAGCCCGGGAGGTGGGGCCGGCACAGATACGCAGTATTTT
once	TRBJ2-1	15	TRBV4-2	TRBD1	CASSPNRGPRNEQFF	TGTGCCAGCAGCCCAAACAGGGGCCCCCGCAATGAGCAGTTCTTC
.	TRBJ1-1	16	TRBV5-1	TRBD1	CASSLEGTGGARKAFF	TGCGCCAGCAGCTTGGAAGGGACAGGGGGCGCGAGGAAAGCTTTCTTT
.	TRBJ2-7	13	TRBV29-1	.	CSVGGRNYYEQYF	TGCAGCGTTGGAGGGCGGAATTACTACGAGCAGTACTTC
.	TRBJ2-7	11	TRBV20-1	.	CSASYQNEQYF	TGCAGTGCTAGTTACCAGAACGAGCAGTACTTC
few	TRBJ2-5	14	TRBV5-4	.	CASSPGQNQETQYF	TGTGCCAGCAGCCCAGGACAGAATCAAGAGACCCAGTACTTC
.	TRBJ2-1	12	TRBV19	.	CASSILGGEQFF	TGTGCCAGTAGTATTCTCGGAGGTGAGCAGTTCTTC
.	TRBJ1-1	15	TRBV5-1	.	CASSLDRQDSPEAFF	TGCGCCAGCAGCTTGGATCGGCAGGACTCACCTGAAGCTTTCTTT
once	TRBJ2-7	14	TRBV5-1	TRBD2	CASSSGLAGGEQYF	TGCGCCAGCAGCTCGGGACTAGCGGGCGGCGAGCAGTACTTC
few	TRBJ2-2	18	TRBV27	TRBD1	CASSLYSDRAANTGELFF	TGTGCCAGCAGTTTATACTCGGACAGGGCCGCGAACACCGGGGAGCTGTTTTTT
.	TRBJ1-2	13	TRBV2	TRBD1	CASMYRGSYGYTF	TGTGCCAGCATGTACAGGGGTTCCTATGGCTACACCTTC
.	TRBJ2-1	13	TRBV27	TRBD2	CASRRENSNEQFF	TGTGCCAGCAGGCGGGAGAATAGTAATGAGCAGTTCTTC
.	TRBJ1-5	15	TRBV27	TRBD1	CASNPGTGLNQPQHF	TGTGCCAGCAATCCCGGGACAGGTTTAAATCAGCCCCAGCATTTT
.	TRBJ2-3	17	TRBV11-2	.	CASSSDPVFRGTDTQYF	TGTGCCAGCAGCTCAGACCCGGTATTTCGAGGCACAGATACGCAGTATTTT
.	TRBJ2-2	14	TRBV7-8	.	CASSANPRAGELFF	TGTGCCAGCAGCGCGAACCCACGGGCCGGGGAGCTGTTTTTT
.	TRBJ2-7	14	TRBV10-1	TRBD2	CASSGRGRDYEQYF	TGCGCCAGCAGCGGTAGAGGGAGGGACTACGAGCAGTACTTC
.	TRBJ2-7	14	TRBV27	TRBD1	CASSKTGTGYEQYF	TGTGCCAGCAGTAAAACCGGGACAGGGTACGAGCAGTACTTC
.	TRBJ2-2	17	TRBV5-1	TRBD1	CASSLASGGANTGELFF	TGCGCCAGCAGCTTGGCCTCAGGGGGCGCGAACACCGGGGAGCTGTTTTTT
.	TRBJ2-5	12	TRBV5-1	.	CASSASSETQYF	TGCGCCAGCAGCGCTAGCTCAGAGACCCAGTACTTC
.	TRBJ2-3	13	TRBV6-5	TRBD2	CASGTSGTDTQYF	TGTGCCAGCGGGACTAGCGGCACAGATACGCAGTATTTT
.	TRBJ1-2	13	TRBV2	.	CASSPTESYGYTF	TGTGCCAGCAGTCCGACAGAGAGCTATGGCTACACCTTC
.	TRBJ2-7	14	TRBV5-1	TRBD1	CASSSGTGGYEQYF	TGCGCCAGCAGCTCCGGGACAGGGGGGTACGAGCAGTACTTC
.	TRBJ2-7	16	TRBV5-6	.	CASSNPISERSYEQYF	TGTGCCAGCAGCAATCCGATTAGTGAGCGCTCCTACGAGCAGTACTTC
.	TRBJ2-7	17	TRBV10-2	TRBD1	CASRSGTGGYGSYEQYF	TGCGCCAGCAGATCCGGGACAGGGGGGTACGGCTCCTACGAGCAGTACTTC
.	TRBJ2-7	15	TRBV4-1	TRBD1	CASSPIQGGGYEQYF	TGCGCCAGCAGCCCAATACAGGGGGGTGGCTACGAGCAGTACTTC
.	TRBJ2-3	13	TRBV7-9	.	CASSFAGADTQYF	TGTGCCAGCAGCTTTGCAGGGGCAGATACGCAGTATTTT
.	TRBJ2-3	12	TRBV5-6	.	CASSLSRSPQYF	TGTGCCAGCAGCTTGTCCAGATCCCCGCAGTATTTT
.	TRBJ1-2	12	TRBV5-6	.	CASSPGAGGYTF	TGTGCCAGCAGCCCAGGGGCTGGTGGCTACACCTTC
.	TRBJ2-1	14	TRBV10-3	TRBD1	CAISGGQVNNEQFF	TGTGCCATCAGCGGGGGACAGGTTAACAATGAGCAGTTCTTC
once	TRBJ2-2	16	TRBV7-6	TRBD1	CASSLGTGGGTGELFF	TGTGCCAGCAGCCTGGGGACAGGGGGGGGCACCGGGGAGCTGTTTTTT
.	TRBJ1-5	15	TRBV4-2	TRBD1	CASSYAGQGFQPQHF	TGTGCCAGCAGTTATGCGGGACAGGGGTTCCAGCCCCAGCATTTT
once	TRBJ2-7	17	TRBV27	.	CASSFQGKRATWYEQYF	TGTGCCAGCAGTTTCCAAGGGAAGCGGGCTACCTGGTACGAGCAGTACTTC
.	TRBJ2-5	15	TRBV2	.	CASSELGGGQETQYF	TGTGCCAGCAGTGAATTGGGGGGTGGGCAAGAGACCCAGTACTTC
.	TRBJ1-4	14	TRBV28	.	CASSFRQPNEKLFF	TGTGCCAGCAGTTTCCGACAGCCTAATGAAAAACTGTTTTTT
.	TRBJ1-2	14	TRBV10-2	TRBD1	CASSRTGVFSGYTF	TGCGCCAGCAGTCGGACAGGTGTCTTCTCCGGCTACACCTTC
.	TRBJ2-1	15	TRBV29-1	TRBD2	CSVIVGRPSGDEQFF	TGCAGCGTTATCGTCGGACGACCCAGCGGGGATGAGCAGTTCTTC
.	TRBJ2-1	15	TRBV19	.	CASMTLAGLVNEQFF	TGTGCCAGTATGACGCTAGCCGGGCTAGTCAATGAGCAGTTCTTC
.	TRBJ2-2	16	TRBV5-1	TRBD1	CASSPGTGGYTGELFF	TGCGCCAGCAGCCCAGGGACAGGGGGCTACACCGGGGAGCTGTTTTTT
.	TRBJ2-7	15	TRBV5-6	TRBD1	CASSLVSRGQGEQYF	TGTGCCAGCAGCTTGGTTTCCAGGGGGCAGGGCGAGCAGTACTTC
.	TRBJ2-7	14	TRBV6-1	.	CASIAEPAVHEQYF	TGTGCCAGCATAGCGGAACCCGCGGTCCACGAGCAGTACTTC
.	TRBJ2-7	13	TRBV6-8	.	CASKCETVYEQYF	TGTGCCAGCAAATGCGAGACAGTCTACGAGCAGTACTTC